The sequence of this T cell receptor beta chain was determined in a study of cytomegalovirus exposure and HLA in healthy donors (dated by TCRdb to about 2017). Describing the broader study: In an earlier analysis of under 750 of the donors, 276 Gb of sequence data and 90 million to 130 million unique TCR beta sequences from roughly 190 million T cells were reported. Roughly 290 gigabases of sequencing data and 75 million to 85 million unique TCR sequences made up an early release that covered several hundred HLA-typed donors. Of the 350 to 450 genotyped donors, 75% to 85% were placed in the genetic ancestry cluster associated with self-reported Caucasian donors. The study was designed to test whether signatures of past pathogen exposure could be identified by cataloging public T cell receptors. Using immunosequencing, the study profiled T cell repertoires from 550 to 750 subjects and related those repertoires to cytomegalovirus serostatus. Along with the roughly 670-subject first cohort, a separate validation cohort of around 120 different subjects was used. To predict cytomegalovirus infection status, the study combined high-throughput TCR immunosequencing, statistical association of individual TCRs with disease status, and machine learning. A later analysis re-analyzed previously published TCR beta repertoires from approximately 700 donors and added high-resolution HLA genotyping to study TCR occurrence patterns. In the later analysis, no new phenotypic data were used to find candidate immune exposures; instead, reliance was placed on TCR beta sequences and their occurrence across donors. An earlier analysis of approximately 580 of the donors used high-throughput TCR beta sequencing to judge whether each TCR beta V gene segment behaved as functional or pseudogenic. Alongside the repertoire data, information on donor age, sex, ethnicity and CMV serostatus was compiled. A later genetic analysis took genome-wide SNP genotypes for about three fifths of the roughly 670 donors and used that subset as a discovery cohort. Every repertoire in the discovery cohort had been generated on one and the same sequencing platform. HLA typing included class I and class II loci at four-digit resolution. The number of donors typed differed by locus, with roughly 620-640 for A, B, C, DRB1 and DQB1, over 500 for DQA1, about 610 for DPA1, and about 450 for DPB1. Several DR-DQ haplotypes were treated as single units for association and clustering because of strong linkage in the cohort. Across under 500 genotyped donors of the cohort, an average of approximately 240,000 unique TCR beta nucleotide sequences per donor were sequenced, and around 20% of those sequences were non-productive.

CDR1 and CDR2 (SQVTM, ANQGSEA) derive from the germline V gene. V lost 5 bases and J lost 2 bases; the stretch between them is 19 bases long. The CDR3 covers 15 residues, taking in both the cysteine and the phenylalanine. Here the CDR3 DNA is all that survives: 45 bases in frame from base 1. Receptors were amplified or captured by the immunoSEQ multiplex PCR assay. For the multiplex PCR, a mixture combining 60 forward primers for TCR Vbeta segments and 13 reverse primers for TCR Jbeta segments was used. A multiplex PCR assay on genomic DNA amplified the CDR3 region of rearranged TCR beta genes. The Illumina HiSeq System was used to sequence the amplified TCR beta libraries as 87-base-pair reads. In the authors' own workflow: A later analysis counted approximately 76 million unique TCR beta chains across the 550 to 800 repertoires, and roughly 9.9 million of these chains were shared by at least two donors. To remove PCR and sequencing errors, raw reads were error-corrected and collapsed into unique sequences using a nearest-neighbor algorithm that merged closely related sequences. V, D and J gene segments were assigned by aligning CDR3 sequences to IMGT reference sequences. For a sequence to be retained, a match of at least six nucleotides was required to both a V gene segment and a J gene segment. Rearrangements were called productive when the CDR3 lacked stop codons and stayed in frame with V and J; all others were non-productive. Following IMGT convention, CDR3 was defined as the stretch from the second conserved V-encoded cysteine to the conserved J-encoded phenylalanine. The earlier analysis of roughly 590 of the donors excluded sequences that lacked an unambiguous match to a single V gene segment. An earlier analysis of a few hundred of the donors called V segments functional above 56.7% productive rearrangements and segregating when the between-donor standard deviation exceeded 5%. A statistical classification framework was built for diagnosing cytomegalovirus status from the catalog of TCR beta chain sequences. In a later analysis, TCR nucleotide sequences were compared against IMGT/GENE-DB human TR gene sequences so that V and J genes could be assigned. The TCRdist pipeline was used in a later analysis to assign CDR3 sequences and most-parsimonious VDJ recombination scenarios. In a later analysis, each TCR beta chain was defined by its CDR3 amino acid sequence together with its V-gene family, and reads without a unique V-gene family were excluded. As a way to deal with suspected cross-contamination and a sequencing artifact, a later analysis dropped hundreds of nucleotide sequences that were highly shared and had low generation probability. In a later analysis, a clonal expansion index for each public chain was calculated from normalized within-repertoire ranks of inferred template counts. In a later analysis, generation probabilities were computed with a VDJ recombination model fitted to out-of-frame rearrangements, and the resulting probabilities were checked against IGoR. Hypergeometric tests were used in a later analysis to score TCR-TCR, TCR-HLA and TCR-CMV co-occurrence, with a repertoire-size bias correction applied to the TCR pairs. A later analysis estimated false discovery rates by permuting HLA or CMV assignments 20 times. In a later analysis, co-occurring TCRs were grouped with DBSCAN, and TCRdist sequence similarity was added when clustering was performed within HLA-allele-positive subsets. For co-occurrence clustering, repertoires with fewer than 30,000 or more than 120,000 public chains were excluded, along with a handful of repertoires with anomalous nucleotide sharing. Imported from immuneACCESS, the table was reduced by TCRdb to in-frame sequences with V and J called. These copies leave out some clones; in studies compared against another copy, an unresolved V gene accounts for under half, and the cause of the remainder is not known. V, J and clone size reflect that table, while D and trimming were determined from the DNA. In all, the sample holds about 160,000 clones, and around three quarters of those were seen once. The ten largest make up 0.95% to 1.1% of the sample.

In regard to this clone: The antigen it recognizes is unknown. Base qualities are not recorded, but no much larger clone differs from it by a single base.

The full study reports these points: Because HLA typing was missing for some donors at each locus, association tests included only the typed subset. In a later genetic analysis, a missense DCLRE1C variant was associated with V-gene and J-gene trimming of TCR beta chains, and the association was replicated in an independent cohort. The classifier was reported to diagnose cytomegalovirus status with high specificity and sensitivity in both the original and validation cohorts. Only TCR beta chains were sequenced in this cohort, and the absence of alpha or paired-chain data limited detectable features. In the study, around 160 TCR beta chains were listed as associated with cytomegalovirus. Correlated functional status among segregating V segments might reflect linkage disequilibrium, but an unknown experimental factor could not be ruled out. The authors suggested that the approach could potentially be generalized to other disease states and immunological phenotypes. A few of the identified cytomegalovirus-associated TCR beta chains were confirmed in vitro to be specific for cytomegalovirus antigens. In a later analysis, several top co-occurrence clusters were reported to appear linked to parvovirus B19, influenza, CMV and Epstein-Barr virus. Immune exposure information for the cohort was limited to CMV serostatus. According to a later genetic analysis, donors in an Asian-associated ancestry cluster had fewer N-insertions in productive TCRs than the approximately 690-donor mean. Because the 87-base-pair reads could not distinguish some IMGT-functional V segments, including TRBV6-2 and TRBV6-3, those segments were excluded. Most TCR sequences were seen in very few donors, while some public TCRs were found in many individuals. Specific HLA alleles were associated with roughly 16,000 TCR beta sequences at a false discovery rate of 0.05 in a later analysis. The sequencing pipeline was judged likely to have produced a cluster of highly shared sequence variants as a technical artifact. Roughly uniform sequencing depth across donors was assumed in presence/absence analyses, although this assumption may not hold. In a later analysis, HLA-associated TCR beta chains were found to be more clonally expanded and to have lower generation probabilities than equally common non-associated chains. A further reported finding was that TCR beta sequences accurately predicted the HLA-A and HLA-B alleles for most subjects in the first cohort. Most CMV-associated TCR beta chains appeared to be HLA-restricted in a later analysis, and the HLA associations seemed to be driven largely by CMV exposure. When HLA alleles, especially DR and DQ, strongly co-occurred, TCR associations were difficult to assign to individual alleles. In an earlier analysis of 500 to 650 of the donors, most TCR beta V segments appeared in productive rearrangements about 87% or about 30% of the time, broadly matching IMGT annotations. In a later analysis, TCR association rates were found to vary across HLA loci, with the most associated TCRs seen for DRB1 alleles and the fewest for HLA-C alleles. Approximately 16 rarely observed V segments, including chromosome 9 orphons, were excluded from the earlier analysis of just under 600 of the donors because counts were too low.

The cohort consisted of 666 healthy bone marrow donors. At the time of sampling, every cohort member was nominally healthy, though immune exposures that went unrecorded were likely present. The donor was CMV seronegative and was included in the group of over 300 seronegative cohort members. Each donor provided a peripheral blood sample, and peripheral blood mononuclear cells were used for TCR beta sequencing. Genomic DNA was extracted from the blood cell samples with the Qiagen DNeasy Blood Extraction Kit. The source is a woman in her thirties or forties in good health and CMV-seronegative. Rearrangement joined TRBV29-1 to TRBJ2-7; a weak D assignment points to TRBD2 (6 bases agree). Sequences were obtained from PBMCs. For the CDR3, the sequence is CSVLGGLVPPYEQYF. The DNA sequence reads TGCAGCGTTCTAGGAGGGCTCGTCCCCCCCTACGAGCAGTACTTC.